The sequence of this T cell receptor beta chain was determined in a study of cytomegalovirus exposure and HLA in healthy donors. Study at large: Of roughly 360 genotyped donors, 80% to 85% grouped in the Caucasian-associated ancestry cluster.

The CDR3 sequence is 15 residues long. Trimming cost V 5 bases and J 8 bases; bases outside gene matches: 9. Germline values: CDR1 LGHNA, CDR2 YNFKEQ. The donors were healthy bone marrow donors. The PCR contained 60 Vbeta and 13 Jbeta primers. Assay: immunoSEQ multiplex PCR; the TCRdb copy retains only in-frame clones and omits some. The sample shows 130,000 or so clones, over 75% of them seen only once. Sequencing was done on a sample of PBMCs. The rearrangement uses TRBV4-2 and TRBJ1-1, with 12 positions matching TRBD1. This TCR was sampled from a man aged 35 to 55 in good health and CMV-seronegative. The CDR3 sequence is CASSSTGTGGAEAFF. The CDR3 DNA reads TGTGCCAGCAGCTCCACCGGGACAGGGGGCGCAGAAGCTTTCTTT.